This T cell receptor (beta chain) was sequenced during a study of cytomegalovirus exposure and HLA in healthy donors. In germline, CDR1 is SGHRS, CDR2 YFSETQ. The trim removed 2 bases at V and 4 bases at J, leaving 2 bases unmatched. The CDR3 is 15 amino acids. PCR employed 60 Vbeta and 13 Jbeta primers. Measured with immunoSEQ multiplex PCR; TCRdb has only the in-frame clones, and not every one. The profile shows roughly 140,000 clones, roughly 64% of them singletons. There are a few counts of this clone. The antigen remains unidentified. Whole-study findings and limits: Productive rates of about 90% or about 30% were seen for most TCR beta V segments in an earlier analysis.

V gene TRBV5-1 combines with J gene TRBJ2-1, with 11 bases that match TRBD2. This receptor was obtained from a woman aged 25 to 45 in good health and CMV-seropositive. The sample comprised PBMCs. The CDR3 bases are TGCGCCAGCAGCTTACTAGCGGGGGAGTACAATGAGCAGTTCTTC. Its translation: CASSLLAGEYNEQFF.